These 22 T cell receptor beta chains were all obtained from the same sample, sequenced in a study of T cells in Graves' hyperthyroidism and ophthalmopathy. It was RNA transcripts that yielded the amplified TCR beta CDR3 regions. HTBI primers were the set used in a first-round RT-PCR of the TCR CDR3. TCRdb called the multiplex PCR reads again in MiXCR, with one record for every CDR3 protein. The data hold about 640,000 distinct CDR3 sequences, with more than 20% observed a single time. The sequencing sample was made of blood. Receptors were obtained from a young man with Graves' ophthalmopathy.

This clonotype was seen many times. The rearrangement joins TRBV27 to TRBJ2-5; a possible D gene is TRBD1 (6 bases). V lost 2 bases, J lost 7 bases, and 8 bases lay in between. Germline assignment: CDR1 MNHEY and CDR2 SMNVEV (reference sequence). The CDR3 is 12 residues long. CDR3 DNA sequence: TGTGCCAGCAGTTTACCACAGGGGACCCAGTACTTC. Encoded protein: CASSLPQGTQYF.

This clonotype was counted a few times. CDR3 protein: CASSIETGREQYF. In nucleotides, the CDR3 is TGTGCCAGTAGTATAGAGACAGGGCGCGAGCAGTACTTC. The chain couples TRBV19 to TRBJ2-7; 7 bases map to TRBD1. CDR3 length: 13 amino acids. The ends lost 0 bases at V and 6 bases at J; junction bases unmatched: 2. CDR1 and CDR2 from the germline V gene are LNHDA and SQIVND (reference sequence).

The CDR3 nucleotides are TGTGCCAGCTCACCGACCACGGGGCAGGGCCCTGAGACCCAGTACTTC. Amino acids: CASSPTTGQGPETQYF. The chain combines TRBV18 with TRBJ2-5; tentatively, D is TRBD1 or TRBD2 (5 bases each). This CDR3 spans 16 amino acids. Germline V lookup: CDR1 KGHSH, CDR2 LQKENI. The V end lost 3 bases, the J end lost 5 bases, and 19 bases lay between the germline ends.

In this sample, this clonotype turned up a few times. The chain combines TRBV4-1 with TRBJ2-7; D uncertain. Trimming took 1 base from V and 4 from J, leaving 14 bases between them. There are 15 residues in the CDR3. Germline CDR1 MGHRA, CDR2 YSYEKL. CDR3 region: CASSQAPPQKYEQYF. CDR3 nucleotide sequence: TGCGCCAGCAGCCAAGCCCCCCCGCAGAAGTACGAGCAGTACTTC.

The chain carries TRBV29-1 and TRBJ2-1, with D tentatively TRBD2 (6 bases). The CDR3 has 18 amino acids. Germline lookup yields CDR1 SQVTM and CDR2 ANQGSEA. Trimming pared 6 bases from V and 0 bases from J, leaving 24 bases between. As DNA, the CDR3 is TGCAGCGTGTATATTATCGGGAGCGCCCTAAGCTCCTACAATGAGCAGTTCTTC. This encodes CSVYIIGSALSSYNEQFF.

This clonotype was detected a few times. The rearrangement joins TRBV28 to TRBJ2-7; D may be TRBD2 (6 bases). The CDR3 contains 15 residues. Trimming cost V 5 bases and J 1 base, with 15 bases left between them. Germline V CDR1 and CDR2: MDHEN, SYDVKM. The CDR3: CASSRPDSGSYEQYF. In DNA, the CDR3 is TGTGCCAGCAGTCGGCCCGACAGCGGGTCCTACGAGCAGTACTTC. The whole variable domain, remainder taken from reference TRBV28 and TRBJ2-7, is DVKVTQSSRYLVKRTGEKVFLECVQDMDHENMFWYRQDPGLGLRLIYFSYDVKMKEKGDIPEGYSVSREKKERFSLILESASTNQTSMYLCASSRPDSGSYEQYFGPGTRLTVT.

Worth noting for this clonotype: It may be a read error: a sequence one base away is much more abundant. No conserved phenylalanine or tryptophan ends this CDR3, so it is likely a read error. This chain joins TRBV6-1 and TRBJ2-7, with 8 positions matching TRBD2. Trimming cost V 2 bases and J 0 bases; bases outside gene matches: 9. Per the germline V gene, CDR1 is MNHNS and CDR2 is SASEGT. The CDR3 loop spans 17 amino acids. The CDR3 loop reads CASSENLGGRPSYEQYS. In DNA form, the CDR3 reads TGTGCCAGCAGTGAAAACCTGGGCGGGAGGCCCTCCTACGAGCAGTACTCC.

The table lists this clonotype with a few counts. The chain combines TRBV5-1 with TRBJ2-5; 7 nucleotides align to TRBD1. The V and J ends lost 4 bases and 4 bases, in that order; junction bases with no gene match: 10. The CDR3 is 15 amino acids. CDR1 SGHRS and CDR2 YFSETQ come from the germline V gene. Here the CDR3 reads CASSRVGQDLETQYF. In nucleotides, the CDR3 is TGCGCCAGCAGCCGTGTCGGACAGGACTTAGAGACCCAGTACTTC.

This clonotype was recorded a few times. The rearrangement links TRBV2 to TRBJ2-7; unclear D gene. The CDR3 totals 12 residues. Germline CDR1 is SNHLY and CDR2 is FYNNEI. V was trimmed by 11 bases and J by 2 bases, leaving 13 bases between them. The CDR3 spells CAWGEAAYEQYF. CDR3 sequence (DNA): TGTGCCTGGGGTGAGGCAGCCTACGAGCAGTACTTC. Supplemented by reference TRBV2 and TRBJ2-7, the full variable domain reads EPEVTQTPSHQVTQMGQEVILRCVPISNHLYFYWYRQILGQKVEFLVSFYNNEISEKSEIFDDQFSVERPDGSNFTLKIRSTKLEDSAMYFCAWGEAAYEQYFGPGTRLTVT.

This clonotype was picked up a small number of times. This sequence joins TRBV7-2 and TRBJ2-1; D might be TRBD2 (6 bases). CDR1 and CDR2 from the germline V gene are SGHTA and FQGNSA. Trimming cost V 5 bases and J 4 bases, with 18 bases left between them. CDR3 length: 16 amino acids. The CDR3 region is CASSLRSREGYNEQFF. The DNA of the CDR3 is TGTGCCAGCAGCCTCAGGTCGCGGGAAGGATACAATGAGCAGTTCTTC.

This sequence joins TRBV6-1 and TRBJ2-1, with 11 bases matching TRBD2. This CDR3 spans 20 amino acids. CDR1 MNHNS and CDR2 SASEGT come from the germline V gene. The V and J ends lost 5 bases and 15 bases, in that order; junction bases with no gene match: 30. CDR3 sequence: CASSRESRSSGRLQVTTMFF. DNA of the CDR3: TGTGCCAGCAGTCGCGAGAGCCGATCTAGCGGGAGGCTCCAAGTGACGACAATGTTCTTC.

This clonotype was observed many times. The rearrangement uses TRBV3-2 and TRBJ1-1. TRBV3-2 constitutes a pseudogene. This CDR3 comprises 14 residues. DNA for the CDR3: TGTGCCAGCAGCCAGCCAGCAGGGAACACTGAAGCTTTCTTT. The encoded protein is CASSQPAGNTEAFF.

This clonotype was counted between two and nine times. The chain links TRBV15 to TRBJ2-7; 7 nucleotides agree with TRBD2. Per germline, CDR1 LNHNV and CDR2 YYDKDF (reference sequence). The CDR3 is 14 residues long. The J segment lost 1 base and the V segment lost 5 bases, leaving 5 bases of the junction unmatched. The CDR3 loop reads CATSSSGSSYEQYF. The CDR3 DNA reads TGTGCCACCAGCTCTAGCGGATCGTCCTACGAGCAGTACTTC.

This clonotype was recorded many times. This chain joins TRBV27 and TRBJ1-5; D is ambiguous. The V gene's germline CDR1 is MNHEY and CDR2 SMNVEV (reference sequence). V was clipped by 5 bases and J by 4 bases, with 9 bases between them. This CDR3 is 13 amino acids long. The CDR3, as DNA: TGTGCCAGCAGTGTATGGGGAAATCAGCCCCAGCATTTT. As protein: CASSVWGNQPQHF.

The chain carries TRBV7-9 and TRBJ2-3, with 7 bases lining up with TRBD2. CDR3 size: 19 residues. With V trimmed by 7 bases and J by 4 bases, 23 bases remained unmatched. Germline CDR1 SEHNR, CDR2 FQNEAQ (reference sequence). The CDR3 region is CASTAWASGKLKGADTQYF. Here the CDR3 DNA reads TGTGCCAGCACCGCCTGGGCCAGCGGGAAACTGAAAGGGGCAGATACGCAGTATTTT.

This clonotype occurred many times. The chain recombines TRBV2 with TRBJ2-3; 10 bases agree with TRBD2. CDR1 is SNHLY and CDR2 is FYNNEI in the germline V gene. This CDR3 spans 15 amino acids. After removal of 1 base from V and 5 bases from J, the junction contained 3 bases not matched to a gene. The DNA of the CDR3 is TGTGCCAGCAGTGAAGTTCTAGCGGGAGAAGATACGCAGTATTTT. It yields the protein CASSEVLAGEDTQYF. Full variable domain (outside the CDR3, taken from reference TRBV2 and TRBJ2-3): EPEVTQTPSHQVTQMGQEVILRCVPISNHLYFYWYRQILGQKVEFLVSFYNNEISEKSEIFDDQFSVERPDGSNFTLKIRSTKLEDSAMYFCASSEVLAGEDTQYFGPGTRLTVL.

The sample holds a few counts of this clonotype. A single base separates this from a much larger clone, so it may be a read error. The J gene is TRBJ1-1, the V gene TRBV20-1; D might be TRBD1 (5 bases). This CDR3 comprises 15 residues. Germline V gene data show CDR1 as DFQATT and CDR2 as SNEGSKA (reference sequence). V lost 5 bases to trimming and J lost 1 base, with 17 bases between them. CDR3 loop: CSADSPGRTNTEAFF. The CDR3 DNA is TGCAGTGCTGATAGTCCAGGGCGGACGAACACTGAAGCTTTCTTT.

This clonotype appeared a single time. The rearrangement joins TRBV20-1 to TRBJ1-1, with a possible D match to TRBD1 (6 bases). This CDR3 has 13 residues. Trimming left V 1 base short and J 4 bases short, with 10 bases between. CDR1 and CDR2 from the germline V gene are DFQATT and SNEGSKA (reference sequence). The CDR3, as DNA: TGCAGTGCTAGAGTAGGGGGGTCCACTGAAGCTTTCTTT. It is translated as CSARVGGSTEAFF.

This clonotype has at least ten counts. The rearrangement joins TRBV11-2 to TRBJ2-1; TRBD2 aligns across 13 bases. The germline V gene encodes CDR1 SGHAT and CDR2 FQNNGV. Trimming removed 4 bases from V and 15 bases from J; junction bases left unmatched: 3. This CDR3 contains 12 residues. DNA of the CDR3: TGTGCCAGCAGCTCCCGGACTAGCGGGAGGTTCTTC. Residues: CASSSRTSGRFF.

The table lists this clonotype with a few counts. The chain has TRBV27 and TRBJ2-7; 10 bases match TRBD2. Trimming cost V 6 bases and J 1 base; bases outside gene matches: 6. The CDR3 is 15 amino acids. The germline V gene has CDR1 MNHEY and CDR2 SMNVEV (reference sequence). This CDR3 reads CASRLAGFASYEQYF. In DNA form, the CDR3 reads TGTGCCAGCAGACTAGCGGGGTTTGCATCCTACGAGCAGTACTTC.

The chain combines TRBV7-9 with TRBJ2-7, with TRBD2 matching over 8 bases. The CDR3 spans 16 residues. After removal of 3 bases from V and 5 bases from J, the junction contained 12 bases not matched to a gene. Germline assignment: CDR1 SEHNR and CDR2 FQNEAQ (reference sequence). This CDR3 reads CASSFSFSGRTDEQYF. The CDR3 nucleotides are TGTGCCAGCAGCTTTTCGTTCAGCGGGAGAACTGACGAGCAGTACTTC.

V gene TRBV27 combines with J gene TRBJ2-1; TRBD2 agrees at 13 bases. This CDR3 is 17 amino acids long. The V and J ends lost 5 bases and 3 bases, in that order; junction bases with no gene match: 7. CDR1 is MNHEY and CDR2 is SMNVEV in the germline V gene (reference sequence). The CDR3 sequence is CASSRGTSGKVYNEQFF. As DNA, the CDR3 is TGTGCCAGCAGTAGAGGGACTAGCGGGAAAGTCTACAATGAGCAGTTCTTC.